Shown below are 12 T cell receptor beta chains from a single sample sequenced in a study of cytomegalovirus exposure and HLA in healthy donors. The PCR contained 60 Vbeta and 13 Jbeta primers. TCRdb keeps only in-frame clones here, not all; method: immunoSEQ multiplex PCR. The sample lists 55,000 to 75,000 clones, approximately 72% occurring once. Sequencing input: PBMCs. The receptors were sampled from a woman in her twenties or thirties in good health and CMV-seropositive.

V usage is TRBV2 and J usage is TRBJ2-3, with D tentatively TRBD1 (6 bases). Germline loops: CDR1 SNHLY, CDR2 FYNNEI. V was cut by 8 bases and J by 0 bases, with 15 bases left in between. The CDR3 loop spans 15 amino acids. The CDR3 DNA reads TGTGCCAGCGGGGGCGGACGGACTAGCACAGATACGCAGTATTTT. This codes for CASGGGRTSTDTQYF. Supplemented by reference TRBV2 and TRBJ2-3, the full variable domain reads EPEVTQTPSHQVTQMGQEVILRCVPISNHLYFYWYRQILGQKVEFLVSFYNNEISEKSEIFDDQFSVERPDGSNFTLKIRSTKLEDSAMYFCASGGGRTSTDTQYFGPGTRLTVL.

The chain links TRBV6-6 to TRBJ1-1; possible D gene TRBD1, 5 bases. Germline V gives CDR1 MNHNY, CDR2 SVGAGI (reference sequence). The length of the CDR3 is 16 residues. V was shortened by 2 bases and J by 3 bases, with 16 bases between the two germline ends. The CDR3 DNA is TGTGCCAGCAGTTACCCGCAGGGCCAAATTCACACTGAAGCTTTCTTT. Encoded protein: CASSYPQGQIHTEAFF.

V is TRBV7-9 and J is TRBJ2-2; no clear D gene. Per germline, CDR1 SEHNR and CDR2 FQNEAQ (reference sequence). Between the trimmed V and J ends, which lost 5 bases and 3 bases, there was a span of 4 bases. This CDR3 has 12 residues. In nucleotides, the CDR3 is TGTGCCAGCAGCGAGGACACCGGGGAGCTGTTTTTT. Protein: CASSEDTGELFF.

Remarks on this clone: At one boundary the junction diverges from the germline segment, which might be a read error. The genes are TRBV27 and TRBJ1-1; TRBD1 aligns across 9 bases. CDR1 MNHEY and CDR2 SMNVEV come from the germline V gene (reference sequence). The CDR3 consists of 14 residues. For the CDR3, the DNA is TGTGCCGGCAGGACAGGGGTCATGAACACTGAAGCTTTCTTT. This codes for CAGRTGVMNTEAFF.

In its sample, this clone was seen a few times. The rearrangement links TRBV2 to TRBJ2-2; 7 bases line up with TRBD2. The CDR3 covers 13 residues. Per the germline V gene, CDR1 is SNHLY and CDR2 is FYNNEI. Trimming cost V 11 bases and J 6 bases; bases outside gene matches: 9. The CDR3 sequence is CACQRDLSGELFF. The CDR3, as DNA: TGTGCCTGTCAGCGGGATCTATCCGGGGAGCTGTTTTTT.

The rearrangement uses TRBV4-3 and TRBJ2-1; 7 bases agree with TRBD2. J was trimmed by 2 bases and V by 0 bases; bases with no gene match: 7. Germline V gives CDR1 LGHNA, CDR2 YSLEER. This CDR3 contains 17 residues. The CDR3 loop is CASSQDRGGRPYNEQFF. CDR3 nucleotides: TGCGCCAGCAGCCAAGATCGGGGAGGGAGGCCCTACAATGAGCAGTTCTTC.

The chain links TRBV7-8 to TRBJ2-7; 7 bases align to TRBD2. Germline V gives CDR1 SGHVS, CDR2 FQNEAQ. This CDR3 contains 13 residues. The trim removed 5 bases at V and 6 bases at J, leaving 7 bases unmatched. CDR3 DNA sequence: TGTGCCAGCAGCCCAGGACTAGTGCGCGAGCAGTACTTC. This gives the protein CASSPGLVREQYF.

This clone was seen a few times. The chain carries TRBV21-1 and TRBJ2-7; TRBD1 is the table's D call, not checked against the DNA. TRBV21-1 is a listed pseudogene. The length of the CDR3 is 14 residues. As DNA, the CDR3 is TGTGCCAGCAGCAAAGAGACAGGGAGCAACGAGCAGTACTTC. Translation: CASSKETGSNEQYF.

The rearrangement uses TRBV5-1 and TRBJ2-3; 8 nucleotides line up with TRBD2. With V trimmed by 0 bases and J by 2 bases, 5 bases remained unmatched. Germline V gene data show CDR1 as SGHRS and CDR2 as YFSETQ. The CDR3 extends over 16 amino acids. CDR3 loop: CASSLESGSPTDTQYF. The CDR3 bases are TGCGCCAGCAGCTTGGAAAGCGGGAGTCCCACAGATACGCAGTATTTT. Supplemented by reference TRBV5-1 and TRBJ2-3, the full variable domain reads KAGVTQTPRYLIKTRGQQVTLSCSPISGHRSVSWYQQTPGQGLQFLFEYFSETQRNKGNFPGRFSGRQFSNSRSEMNVSTLELGDSALYLCASSLESGSPTDTQYFGPGTRLTVL.

This chain joins TRBV19 and TRBJ2-7, with TRBD2 matching over 7 bases. The trim removed 7 bases at V and 6 bases at J, leaving 15 bases unmatched. The CDR3 contains 15 residues. CDR1 LNHDA and CDR2 SQIVND come from the germline V gene (reference sequence). The CDR3 here is CASKVTSETSGEQYF. The CDR3 DNA sequence: TGTGCCAGTAAGGTTACTAGCGAGACGTCCGGCGAGCAGTACTTC. Variable domain in full (rest from reference TRBV19 and TRBJ2-7): DGGITQSPKYLFRKEGQNVTLSCEQNLNHDAMYWYRQDPGQGLRLIYYSQIVNDFQKGDIAEGYSVSREKKESFPLTVTSAQKNPTAFYLCASKVTSETSGEQYFGPGTRLTVT.

This clone has a single count. This chain links TRBV2 with TRBJ2-1; D perhaps matches TRBD2 (5 bases). CDR1 is SNHLY, CDR2 FYNNEI, per germline. Between the trimmed V and J ends, which lost 6 bases and 7 bases, there was a span of 25 bases. The CDR3 is 17 residues long. The CDR3 coding sequence is TGTGCCAGCAGGAGTACGCGGGCGCAAACAATAGGGAATGAGCAGTTCTTC. Encoded protein: CASRSTRAQTIGNEQFF.

The chain has TRBV4-3 and TRBJ2-5; the match to TRBD1 covers 11 bases. Germline V gene data show CDR1 as LGHNA and CDR2 as YSLEER. The CDR3 loop spans 16 amino acids. The J segment lost 5 bases and the V segment lost 3 bases, leaving 8 bases of the junction unmatched. CDR3 sequence reads: CASSHVRDRGAETQYF. The CDR3 DNA sequence: TGCGCCAGCAGCCATGTCCGGGACAGGGGGGCCGAGACCCAGTACTTC.